Following are 10 T cell receptor beta chains from one sample sequenced in a study of PD-1 blockade in classical Hodgkin lymphoma. Described time point: newly diagnosed, previously untreated cHL patient sample. TCRdb's table, derived via immunoSEQ multiplex PCR, lists solely in-frame clones and lacks some. Among roughly 70,000 clones, approximately 93% were seen once, and the ten largest hold roughly 2.5%. Source material: peripheral blood mononuclear cells (PBMCs). Source of these receptors: a human donor with classical Hodgkin lymphoma.

This sequence joins TRBV6-6 and TRBJ1-1; D perhaps matches TRBD1 (6 bases). The CDR3 totals 16 residues. Deletions cut 0 bases from V and 3 bases from J, with 14 bases between. CDR1 and CDR2 (germline): MNHNY, SVGAGI (reference sequence). CDR3 coding DNA: TGTGCCAGCAGTTACTCGAAGAGAGGGGGTGACACTGAAGCTTTCTTT. It specifies CASSYSKRGGDTEAFF.

This chain connects TRBV4-1 to TRBJ2-5; tentatively, D is TRBD2 (6 bases). Germline assignment: CDR1 MGHRA and CDR2 YSYEKL. V was shortened by 1 base and J by 5 bases, with 11 bases between the two germline ends. The CDR3 covers 14 residues. The CDR3 loop reads CASSQGGGIETQYF. CDR3 DNA: TGCGCCAGCAGCCAAGGTGGCGGGATCGAGACCCAGTACTTC.

The chain has TRBV5-4 and TRBJ2-1; 11 nucleotides agree with TRBD2. J lost 9 bases, V lost 1 base, and 12 bases had no gene match. The CDR3 loop spans 17 amino acids. Germline-derived CDR1 and CDR2 are SGHNT and YYREEE (reference sequence). The CDR3 spells CASSLWASGGPFGEQFF. The CDR3 region has the DNA TGTGCCAGCAGCTTGTGGGCTAGCGGGGGGCCCTTCGGTGAGCAGTTCTTC.

The rearrangement joins TRBV2 to TRBJ1-4, with D possibly TRBD1 on 6 matching bases. CDR3 length: 12 amino acids. Looked up from germline, CDR1 is SNHLY and CDR2 is FYNNEI. The V end was cut by 4 bases, the J end by 6 bases, with 6 bases between. The CDR3 loop reads CASSGTDEKLFF. DNA of the CDR3: TGTGCCAGCAGTGGGACAGATGAAAAACTGTTTTTT.

The chain combines TRBV7-2 with TRBJ2-3; perhaps TRBD2 as D (6 bases). This CDR3 is built from 12 residues. The germline gives CDR1 SGHTA, CDR2 FQGNSA. With 5 bases removed from V and 11 bases from J, the gap between germline ends came to 14 bases. CDR3 bases: TGTGCCAGCAGCCCGGGGACTTTGGGGCAGTATTTT. It encodes CASSPGTLGQYF.

The V gene is TRBV15, the J gene TRBJ2-5; 10 bases map to TRBD1. The CDR3 sequence is 14 residues long. Per germline, CDR1 LNHNV and CDR2 YYDKDF (reference sequence). The V gene end was trimmed by 6 bases and the J gene end by 7 bases; junction bases not matched to a gene: 8. The CDR3 coding sequence is TGTGCCACCAGTCGGGACAGGGGCGGCGCGACCCAGTACTTC. Protein product: CATSRDRGGATQYF.

The chain combines TRBV19 with TRBJ1-2, with TRBD1 matching over 7 bases. This CDR3 is 16 amino acids long. The germline V gene encodes CDR1 LNHDA and CDR2 SQIVND (reference sequence). V lost 6 bases to trimming and J lost 2 bases; unmatched junction nucleotides: 12. The CDR3, as DNA: TGTGCCAGTAGCCCCCAGACGGGACAGCCGAACTATGGCTACACCTTC. This codes for CASSPQTGQPNYGYTF.

This clone is classed as medium-sized. This chain uses TRBV7-9 with TRBJ1-5; 7 positions match TRBD1. After removal of 3 bases from V and 7 bases from J, the junction contained 6 bases not matched to a gene. Germline loops: CDR1 SEHNR, CDR2 FQNEAQ (reference sequence). The CDR3 has 14 amino acids. CDR3 nucleotides: TGTGCCAGCAGCTTGGAGGGGGCAGGGCAGCCCCAGCATTTT. It codes for CASSLEGAGQPQHF.

The genes are TRBV29-1 and TRBJ2-7; D is unresolved. CDR1 and CDR2 (germline): SQVTM, ANQGSEA. This CDR3 spans 11 amino acids. V was shortened by 3 bases and J by 3 bases, with 6 bases between the two germline ends. CDR3 sequence: CSVEGSYEQYF. CDR3 in DNA: TGCAGCGTTGAGGGCAGCTACGAGCAGTACTTC.

This clone was recorded once. J is TRBJ2-7 and V is TRBV7-8; D might be TRBD1 or TRBD2, each matching 5 bases. Germline V gives CDR1 SGHVS, CDR2 FQNEAQ. V gave up 5 bases and J gave up 0 bases, with 23 bases separating them. The CDR3 is 18 amino acids. The chain's CDR3 is CASSPGPRRDLGSYEQYF. The CDR3 nucleotides are TGTGCCAGCAGCCCCGGCCCCCGCCGGGACCTCGGCTCCTACGAGCAGTACTTC.